The table lists the clone carrying this T cell receptor beta chain with a count of one. V shed 6 bases and J shed 6 bases, with 18 bases lying between them. The CDR3 has 14 amino acids. Per germline, CDR1 MNHEY and CDR2 SMNVEV (reference sequence). Source study methods: Amplification with reference gene primers provided the estimates of nucleated cell counts. Assay: immunoSEQ multiplex PCR; the TCRdb copy retains only in-frame clones and omits some. V and J calls and clone size are copied from that table; D and trimming were computed from the DNA. The sample has approximately 220,000 clones; approximately 83% are singletons. The sample comes from a study of blood T cell repertoires in COVID-19. Study context: Spain, Italy and the United States supplied samples that represented acute and convalescent COVID-19.

The rearrangement uses TRBV27 and TRBJ2-7; D remains unclear. This receptor was obtained from a middle-aged man with acute or convalescent COVID-19. Specimen: peripheral blood. The CDR3 region has the DNA TGTGCCAGCAGCCCTCTGGCCGCTTCCGCCGAGCAGTACTTC. It codes for CASSPLAASAEQYF.